This T cell receptor (beta chain) originates from a study of glioma-infiltrating T cells. Broader study findings: Tissue-blood divergence was below expectation in non-neoplastic patients, above in gliomas. Very few CDR3 sequences were shared between tissue and blood.

Turning to this clonotype: Its target is not known.

The iRepertoire nested amplicon-rescue multiplex PCR amplified TCR alpha and beta CDR3s from RNA. One-step reverse transcription and amplification started from about 100-400 ng of tissue mRNA or PBMC total RNA. TCRdb re-analysed the multiplex PCR reads in MiXCR, keeping a single row per CDR3 protein. The sample includes under 200,000 distinct CDR3 sequences, around 42% of them seen just once. Germline V gene data show CDR1 as MGHRA and CDR2 as YSYEKL. V lost 3 bases to trimming and J lost 3 bases, with 14 bases between them. The CDR3 runs to 16 residues. The TCR sequence derives from a human donor with low-grade glioma or glioblastoma, undergoing nonglioma brain surgery, or in good health (not recorded which). The chain carries TRBV4-1 and TRBJ1-4, with D unclear. Specimen: glioma tissue, nonneoplastic brain tissue, or PBMCs (not recorded which). The CDR3 protein is CASSHGDTWANEKLFF. As DNA, the CDR3 is TGCGCCAGCAGCCATGGTGATACATGGGCTAATGAAAAACTGTTTTTT.